This TCR beta chain emerged from a study of T cell responses to AZD1222 COVID-19 vaccine. Study as a whole: Pooling was applied to second doses at about 4 or about 12 weeks.

Between the trimmed V and J ends, which lost 4 bases and 5 bases, there was a span of 20 bases. The CDR3 covers 16 residues. Germline-derived CDR1 and CDR2 are MNHEY and SMNVEV (reference sequence). Some clones are missing from TCRdb's copy, which holds only in-frame ones; the method was immunoSEQ multiplex PCR. The sample has 85,000 to 100,000 clones, approximately 94% seen once. This sequence joins TRBV27 and TRBJ1-1, with D perhaps TRBD1 (5 bases). The source is an adult in good health. The material was peripheral blood, obtained on day 0 of AZD1222 vaccination. CDR3 DNA: TGTGCCAGCAGTTCACGGATGGGGCTTAAGAATACTGAAGCTTTCTTT. It specifies CASSSRMGLKNTEAFF.